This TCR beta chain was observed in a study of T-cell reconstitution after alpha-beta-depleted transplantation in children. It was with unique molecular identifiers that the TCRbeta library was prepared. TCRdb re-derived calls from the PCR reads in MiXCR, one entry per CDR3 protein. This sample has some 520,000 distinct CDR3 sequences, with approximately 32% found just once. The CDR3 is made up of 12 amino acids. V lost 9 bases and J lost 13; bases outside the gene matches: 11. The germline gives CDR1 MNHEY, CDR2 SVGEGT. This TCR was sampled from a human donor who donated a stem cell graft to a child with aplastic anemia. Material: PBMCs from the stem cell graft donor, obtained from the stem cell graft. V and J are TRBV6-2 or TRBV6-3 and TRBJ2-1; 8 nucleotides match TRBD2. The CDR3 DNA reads TGTGCCAGTCGATTTAGCGGGACCCACCAGTTCTTC. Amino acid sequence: CASRFSGTHQFF.